These 20 T cell receptor beta chains share one sample of origin, sequenced in a study of T-cell reconstitution after alpha-beta-depleted transplantation in children. Construction of the TCRbeta library involved unique molecular identifiers. One entry per CDR3 protein, called by TCRdb with MiXCR from the PCR reads. Among about a million distinct CDR3 sequences listed, less than 30% were seen once. Specimen: PBMCs, mostly from graft donor cells, collected 360 days after TCRalphabeta/CD19-depleted stem cell transplant. The receptors originated from a boy less than two years old who had a stem cell transplant for SCID, so the T cells may come from the graft donor.

Many counts were recorded for this clonotype. The chain has TRBV20-1 and TRBJ2-7; possibly TRBD1 for D (5 bases). The CDR3 sequence is 11 residues long. Deletions cut 6 bases from V and 2 bases from J, with 8 bases between. Germline-derived CDR1 and CDR2 are DFQATT and SNEGSKA (reference sequence). The CDR3 protein is CSARTPYEQYF. CDR3 nucleotides: TGCAGTGCACGGACACCCTACGAGCAGTACTTC.

The rearrangement joins TRBV20-1 to TRBJ1-2, with 8 nucleotides matching TRBD1. Germline lookup yields CDR1 DFQATT and CDR2 SNEGSKA (reference sequence). Trimming at V came to 2 bases and at J to 8 bases, leaving 7 bases not matched to a gene. CDR3 length equals 13 residues. CDR3: CSARPDRVGGYTF. CDR3 DNA: TGCAGTGCTAGACCGGACAGGGTGGGGGGCTACACCTTC.

The chain links TRBV4-1 to TRBJ2-7; D is unresolved. Trimming took 1 base from V and 2 from J, leaving 9 bases between them. Per the germline V gene, CDR1 is MGHRA and CDR2 is YSYEKL. This CDR3 region has 14 residues. The DNA of the CDR3 is TGCGCCAGCAGCCAAGGAGTAAAGACCTACGAGCAGTACTTC. Its protein product is CASSQGVKTYEQYF.

V gene TRBV4-1 combines with J gene TRBJ2-1; 11 bases agree with TRBD2. Germline V gene lookup returns CDR1 MGHRA and CDR2 YSYEKL. With 3 bases clipped from V and 6 bases from J, the junction kept 7 bases outside the gene matches. The CDR3 covers 16 residues. The CDR3 reads CASSHPGTSGINEQFF. Written as DNA, the CDR3 is TGCGCCAGCAGCCATCCCGGGACTAGCGGAATCAATGAGCAGTTCTTC.

Details on this clonotype: One end of the junction is discordant with germline, which a read error may explain. The chain joins TRBV20-1 to TRBJ2-3, with 7 bases aligning to TRBD1. The CDR3 totals 15 residues. Germline V CDR1 and CDR2: DFQATT, SNEGSKA (reference sequence). The CDR3 region has the DNA TGCGGTGCTAATTCCGGGACAGCCTTCACAGATACGCAGTATTTT. The encoded protein is CGANSGTAFTDTQYF.

V is TRBV3-1 and J is TRBJ2-7; the match to TRBD1 covers 11 bases. From germline, CDR1 is LGHDT and CDR2 YNNKEL (reference sequence). V lost 4 bases to trimming and J lost 9 bases; unmatched junction nucleotides: 2. This CDR3 has 12 residues. For the CDR3, the DNA is TGTGCCAGCAGCCCCGGGACAGGGGGGCAGTACTTC. Translated, it gives CASSPGTGGQYF.

The rearrangement uses TRBV29-1 and TRBJ2-1, with TRBD1 as a possible D gene (6 bases). The length of the CDR3 is 13 residues. Trimming left V 2 bases short and J 5 bases short, with 10 bases between. In germline, CDR1 is SQVTM, CDR2 ANQGSEA. The CDR3 DNA sequence: TGCAGCGTTGAATCGGACAGAGACAATGAGCAGTTCTTC. It specifies CSVESDRDNEQFF.

This clonotype was picked up a small number of times. The rearrangement uses TRBV9 and TRBJ2-5; 8 nucleotides agree with TRBD1. The CDR3 has 16 residues. CDR1 is SGDLS, CDR2 YYNGEE, per germline. With V trimmed by 4 bases and J by 5 bases, 13 bases remained unmatched. The CDR3 DNA sequence: TGTGCCAGCAGCCTAAACCCCCAGGGGGCGGTGGAGACCCAGTACTTC. Its protein is CASSLNPQGAVETQYF.

The J gene is TRBJ2-7, the V gene TRBV15; 8 nucleotides line up with TRBD2. The CDR3 consists of 17 residues. Trimming cost V 1 base and J 3 bases; bases outside gene matches: 11. Germline V lookup: CDR1 LNHNV, CDR2 YYDKDF (reference sequence). The CDR3 DNA is TGTGCCACCAGCAGAGGGCTTACCGGGGGGGCCGTCTACGAGCAGTACTTC. This translates into CATSRGLTGGAVYEQYF.

This clonotype was recorded at least ten times. This rearrangement joins TRBV27 to TRBJ2-2; 10 nucleotides agree with TRBD1. The CDR3 spans 15 residues. V trimming: 6 bases; J trimming: 5 bases; junction bases outside the gene matches: 6. Germline V gene lookup returns CDR1 MNHEY and CDR2 SMNVEV (reference sequence). This CDR3 is CASSARTGGTGELFF. CDR3 nucleotides: TGTGCCAGCAGCGCAAGGACAGGGGGAACCGGGGAGCTGTTTTTT.

A few counts support this clonotype. This rearrangement joins TRBV6-5 to TRBJ1-6; D might be TRBD1 (6 bases). CDR1 and CDR2 from the germline V gene are MNHEY and SVGAGI. The V end lost 5 bases, the J end lost 8 bases, and 13 bases lay between the germline ends. There are 14 residues in the CDR3. CDR3 nucleotides: TGTGCCAGCAGTCACAGGGTCTGGGATTCACCCCTCCACTTT. This codes for CASSHRVWDSPLHF.

V and J are TRBV28 and TRBJ2-1, with D possibly called TRBD1 or TRBD2 (6 bases each). CDR1 is MDHEN and CDR2 is SYDVKM in the germline V gene. The CDR3 covers 13 residues. V gave up 6 bases and J gave up 15 bases, with 21 bases separating them. This CDR3 reads CASRASGGPTGFF. CDR3 coding DNA: TGTGCCAGCAGGGCTAGTGGGGGGCCCACGGGGTTCTTC. The full variable domain, rest sourced from reference TRBV28 and TRBJ2-1, is DVKVTQSSRYLVKRTGEKVFLECVQDMDHENMFWYRQDPGLGLRLIYFSYDVKMKEKGDIPEGYSVSREKKERFSLILESASTNQTSMYLCASRASGGPTGFFGPGTRLTVL.

The chain is built from TRBV28 and TRBJ2-7, with D possibly TRBD2 on 6 matching bases. Germline V CDR1 and CDR2: MDHEN, SYDVKM. The CDR3 has 14 amino acids. V was shortened by 7 bases and J by 1 base, with 14 bases between the two germline ends. CDR3 loop: CASTEAGPSYEQYF. The CDR3 DNA reads TGTGCCAGCACCGAGGCGGGGCCTTCCTACGAGCAGTACTTC.

This clonotype was seen many times. The V and J genes are TRBV15 and TRBJ2-2; 8 nucleotides agree with TRBD1. Germline V gives CDR1 LNHNV, CDR2 YYDKDF (reference sequence). The length of the CDR3 is 16 residues. V lost 3 bases and J lost 4; bases outside the gene matches: 7. The CDR3 loop reads CATSRETGVGTGELFF. Here the CDR3 DNA reads TGTGCCACCAGCAGGGAGACAGGGGTGGGCACCGGGGAGCTGTTTTTT.

This clonotype was seen a few times. The rearrangement uses TRBV29-1 and TRBJ2-1; 7 positions agree with TRBD2. Germline V gene data show CDR1 as SQVTM and CDR2 as ANQGSEA. V was pared by 1 base and J by 0 bases, with 9 bases of the junction left unmatched. The CDR3 has 17 amino acids. CDR3 region: CSVEGPTSRISYNEQFF. The DNA for the CDR3 is TGCAGCGTTGAAGGCCCGACTAGCCGTATCTCCTACAATGAGCAGTTCTTC.

This clonotype was counted between two and nine times. This chain joins TRBV5-1 and TRBJ1-4; D gene unclear. There are 16 residues in the CDR3. Between the trimmed V and J ends, which lost 4 bases and 0 bases, there was a span of 13 bases. Germline V CDR1 and CDR2: SGHRS, YFSETQ. The CDR3 loop reads CASSPTGRPTNEKLFF. The CDR3 nucleotides are TGCGCCAGCAGCCCCACCGGCCGACCAACTAATGAAAAACTGTTTTTT.

The rearrangement joins TRBV7-9 to TRBJ2-1, with no clear D. Trimming stripped 8 bases from V and 0 bases from J, with 14 bases between. Germline V gives CDR1 SEHNR, CDR2 FQNEAQ (reference sequence). The CDR3 runs to 15 residues. The CDR3 region has the DNA TGTGCCAGCGATCCCCCCGGGCGCTCCTACAATGAGCAGTTCTTC. Translated: CASDPPGRSYNEQFF.

This rearrangement joins TRBV6-1 to TRBJ2-2, with a possible D match to TRBD1 (5 bases). The V end was cut by 5 bases, the J end by 1 base, with 14 bases between. This CDR3 contains 16 residues. Germline lookup yields CDR1 MNHNS and CDR2 SASEGT. The CDR3 protein is CASSRLITGNTGELFF. CDR3 nucleotides: TGTGCCAGCAGTCGCCTGATCACAGGGAACACCGGGGAGCTGTTTTTT.

At least ten counts were recorded for this clonotype. The rearrangement joins TRBV4-1 to TRBJ2-7, with D perhaps matching TRBD1 (5 bases). Germline V gives CDR1 MGHRA, CDR2 YSYEKL. V dropped 3 bases and J dropped 5 bases, with 23 bases sitting between them. This CDR3 region has 17 residues. CDR3 bases: TGCGCCAGCAGCCATCCCCGCAAGGGGCAGGGAAGGGACGAGCAGTACTTC. This codes for CASSHPRKGQGRDEQYF.

The V gene is TRBV20-1, the J gene TRBJ2-5; no reliable D call. Trimming cost V 6 bases and J 0 bases, with 11 bases left between them. The CDR3 extends over 13 amino acids. The germline V gene encodes CDR1 DFQATT and CDR2 SNEGSKA (reference sequence). The CDR3 is CSAPLNYQETQYF. As DNA, the CDR3 is TGCAGTGCCCCGCTGAACTACCAAGAGACCCAGTACTTC.